This TCR beta chain was identified during a study of T cells in Graves' hyperthyroidism and ophthalmopathy. Ten or more counts support this clonotype. Using RNA transcripts as the source, TCR beta CDR3 regions were amplified. TCR CDR3 underwent first-round RT-PCR with the HTBI primer set. Via MiXCR, TCRdb re-called the multiplex PCR reads, giving one row per CDR3 protein. The repertoire holds 550,000 to 650,000 distinct CDR3 sequences, with 11% to 15% as singletons. V dropped 4 bases and J dropped 10 bases, with 9 bases sitting between them. Germline CDR1 and CDR2: PRHDT and FYEKMQ (reference sequence). This CDR3 spans 11 amino acids. Hyperthyroidism of Graves' type that showed no ophthalmopathy progression within 18 months was stable. More than 8.5 ml of fresh peripheral blood supplied the PBMCs.

The material sequenced was blood. The sequence was collected from a woman aged 35 to 49 with Graves' hyperthyroidism. The chain recombines TRBV13 with TRBJ2-3, with D unresolved. The CDR3 sequence is CASSWTKAQYF. The CDR3 nucleotides read TGTGCCAGCAGCTGGACGAAAGCGCAGTATTTT.